The source of this T cell receptor beta chain is a study of identical twins. This clonotype came up a few times. TCRdb re-called the 5' RACE reads through MiXCR, storing one row per CDR3 protein. The sample shows 300,000 to 400,000 distinct CDR3 sequences, 10% to 15% of them seen only once. V shed 8 bases, J shed 5 bases, and the junction held 7 bases outside the gene matches. This CDR3 region has 15 residues. Germline CDR1 SGHDN, CDR2 FVKESK. This same sample was also taken into another study, of yellow fever vaccine responses in identical twins.

The TCR originated in a woman aged 18-29 years in good health. Sequencing was performed on CD8+ T cells sorted from blood. The gene calls are TRBV14 and TRBJ2-2; the match to TRBD2 covers 11 bases. DNA for the CDR3: TGTGCCAGCTCAAGACTAGCGGGACAAACCGGGGAGCTGTTTTTT. It codes for CASSRLAGQTGELFF. The entire variable domain, with the rest obtained from reference TRBV14 and TRBJ2-2, is as follows: EAGVTQFPSHSVIEKGQTVTLRCDPISGHDNLYWYRRVMGKEIKFLLHFVKESKQDESGMPNNRFLAERTGGTYSTLKVQPAELEDSGVYFCASSRLAGQTGELFFGEGSRLTVL.